One and the same sample provided the 29 T cell receptor beta chains below, sequenced in a study of response to subunit inactivated influenza vaccine. TCRdb analysed the RT-PCR reads with MiXCR anew, one entry per CDR3 protein. The table shows fewer than 800,000 distinct CDR3 sequences, with around a sixth occurring only once. The material sequenced was PBMCs from blood, taken less than 13 days after vaccination. These receptors all come from a man aged 45 to 65 who received an inactivated influenza vaccine.

This clonotype showed up many times. The chain has TRBV20-1 and TRBJ1-2; 9 bases agree with TRBD1. CDR3 length equals 15 residues. V lost 4 bases and J lost 4; bases outside the gene matches: 10. Germline-derived CDR1 and CDR2 are DFQATT and SNEGSKA (reference sequence). The CDR3, as DNA: TGCAGTGCTACCCCGGGCCGGGACAGGGTCTATGGCTACACCTTC. Encoded protein: CSATPGRDRVYGYTF.

This clonotype was detected only a few times. The V call is TRBV20-1, the J call TRBJ2-1; TRBD2 matches 12 bases. This CDR3 is built from 16 residues. Germline V CDR1 and CDR2: DFQATT, SNEGSKA (reference sequence). With V trimmed by 3 bases and J by 4 bases, 7 bases remained unmatched. The chain's CDR3 is CSASRPSGGVYNEQFF. Written as DNA, the CDR3 is TGCAGTGCTAGTAGGCCTAGCGGGGGGGTATACAATGAGCAGTTCTTC.

V gene TRBV4-1 combines with J gene TRBJ2-1; 9 nucleotides agree with TRBD1. V lost 6 bases to trimming and J lost 6 bases; unmatched junction nucleotides: 6. Germline V lookup: CDR1 MGHRA, CDR2 YSYEKL. The CDR3 has 14 amino acids. This CDR3 is CASRQGAFINEQFF. In nucleotides, the CDR3 is TGCGCCAGCAGACAGGGGGCATTTATCAATGAGCAGTTCTTC.

The CDR3 bases are TGCGCCAGCAGCTTCAGGGGTGTCTATAATTCACCCCTCCACTTT. Protein sequence: CASSFRGVYNSPLHF. The rearrangement links TRBV5-1 to TRBJ1-6; possibly TRBD1 for D (6 bases). V lost 2 bases to trimming and J lost 3 bases, with 9 bases between them. The CDR3 consists of 15 residues. CDR1 and CDR2 from the germline V gene are SGHRS and YFSETQ.

The gene calls are TRBV6-2 or TRBV6-3 and TRBJ2-2, with TRBD2 matching 7 bases. Germline CDR1 MNHEY, CDR2 SVGEGT. Losses at the gene ends were 7 bases for V and 0 bases for J; bases not matched to a gene: 11. CDR3 length equals 17 residues. CDR3 protein: CASTYDLAETNTGELFF. DNA for the CDR3: TGTGCCAGCACCTACGACCTAGCGGAGACGAACACCGGGGAGCTGTTTTTT.

The chain has TRBV27 and TRBJ2-7; TRBD1 aligns across 8 bases. CDR3 length equals 14 residues. Germline V CDR1 and CDR2: MNHEY, SMNVEV (reference sequence). With 6 bases clipped from V and 1 base from J, the junction kept 5 bases outside the gene matches. The CDR3 spells CASRGTGISYEQYF. The CDR3 DNA reads TGTGCCAGCAGGGGGACAGGAATTTCCTACGAGCAGTACTTC.

This clonotype was found many times. The chain employs TRBV5-1 and TRBJ1-2, with 9 bases identical to TRBD1. V trimming: 3 bases; J trimming: 0 bases; junction bases outside the gene matches: 6. Germline lookup yields CDR1 SGHRS and CDR2 YFSETQ. CDR3 length: 16 amino acids. CDR3 in DNA: TGCGCCAGCAGCTACGGGACAGGGTCTCCTAACTATGGCTACACCTTC. This translates into CASSYGTGSPNYGYTF. The complete variable domain, with remaining parts taken from reference TRBV5-1 and TRBJ1-2, reads KAGVTQTPRYLIKTRGQQVTLSCSPISGHRSVSWYQQTPGQGLQFLFEYFSETQRNKGNFPGRFSGRQFSNSRSEMNVSTLELGDSALYLCASSYGTGSPNYGYTFGSGTRLTVV.

This clonotype was detected only a few times. The V and J genes are TRBV20-1 and TRBJ2-1; TRBD2 matches at 10 bases. Germline V gives CDR1 DFQATT, CDR2 SNEGSKA (reference sequence). The CDR3 has 14 amino acids. V lost 5 bases, J lost 6 bases, and 7 bases stayed unmatched. CDR3 sequence: CSAVSSGRLNEQFF. The CDR3 bases are TGCAGTGCTGTTTCTAGCGGGAGACTCAATGAGCAGTTCTTC.

Many counts were recorded for this clonotype. The rearrangement links TRBV18 to TRBJ2-2; D gene unclear. The V and J ends lost 3 bases and 0 bases respectively, with 17 bases between them. CDR1 and CDR2 from the germline V gene are KGHSH and LQKENI. The CDR3 is 18 residues long. CDR3 region: CASSPSTLGYTNTGELFF. CDR3 DNA sequence: TGTGCCAGCTCACCTAGCACGCTAGGATACACGAACACCGGGGAGCTGTTTTTT.

V usage is TRBV6-4 and J usage is TRBJ2-3; D is uncertain. This CDR3 comprises 14 residues. V gave up 3 bases and J gave up 0 bases, with 7 bases separating them. CDR1 MRHNA and CDR2 SNTAGT come from the germline V gene. This CDR3 is CASSEGSSTDTQYF. The CDR3 DNA sequence: TGTGCCAGCAGTGAAGGTTCTAGCACAGATACGCAGTATTTT.

This clonotype occurred a few times. The rearrangement joins TRBV5-6 to TRBJ2-1; no firm D call. Germline V gene data show CDR1 as SGHDT and CDR2 as YYEEEE. The germline V and J ends were trimmed by 0 bases and 10 bases, with 11 bases remaining between them. The CDR3 has 13 amino acids. The chain's CDR3 is CASSLDPNGEQFF. In nucleotides, the CDR3 is TGTGCCAGCAGCTTGGACCCCAACGGGGAGCAGTTCTTC.

This clonotype occurred many times. CDR3 sequence reads: CASSRGFLNTEAFF. The CDR3 coding sequence is TGTGCCAGCAGCCGGGGGTTTTTGAACACTGAAGCTTTCTTT. This rearrangement joins TRBV6-1 to TRBJ1-1; TRBD1 is a possible D gene (5 bases). Trimming removed 6 bases at V and 0 bases at J, with 11 bases between. The CDR3 is 14 amino acids. From germline, CDR1 is MNHNS and CDR2 SASEGT.

This clonotype has only a few counts. The rearrangement links TRBV4-1 to TRBJ2-7, with D unclear. The CDR3 has 15 residues. Per the germline V gene, CDR1 is MGHRA and CDR2 is YSYEKL. Trimming pared 1 base from V and 2 bases from J, leaving 12 bases between. Here the CDR3 reads CASSQVSVHTYEQYF. The CDR3, as DNA: TGCGCCAGCAGCCAAGTGTCAGTACATACCTACGAGCAGTACTTC.

The chain employs TRBV5-5 and TRBJ2-3; 7 positions agree with TRBD1. V trimming: 5 bases; J trimming: 5 bases; junction bases outside the gene matches: 8. Germline V CDR1 and CDR2: SGHKS, YYEKEE (reference sequence). The CDR3 runs 14 residues. CDR3 sequence reads: CASSGQVLGDTQYF. CDR3 sequence (DNA): TGTGCCAGCAGTGGACAGGTTTTGGGAGATACGCAGTATTTT.

The table lists this clonotype with many counts. The V call is TRBV7-9, the J call TRBJ1-5; perhaps TRBD1 as D (5 bases). The CDR3 covers 13 residues. V was clipped by 5 bases and J by 3 bases, with 8 bases between them. The V gene's germline CDR1 is SEHNR and CDR2 FQNEAQ (reference sequence). The DNA for the CDR3 is TGTGCCAGCAGCGAGGACAACAATCAGCCCCAGCATTTT. Translated: CASSEDNNQPQHF.

V and J are TRBV28 and TRBJ2-5; D may be TRBD1 or TRBD2 (5 bases each). Deletions cut 4 bases from V and 5 bases from J, with 14 bases between. This CDR3 is 14 amino acids long. CDR1 MDHEN and CDR2 SYDVKM come from the germline V gene. CDR3 region: CASSSPRDGETQYF. The DNA of the CDR3 is TGTGCCAGCAGTTCTCCCCGGGACGGGGAGACCCAGTACTTC.

This clonotype appeared a few times. The chain joins TRBV10-3 to TRBJ2-1, with TRBD2 as a possible D gene (5 bases). The V end lost 4 bases, the J end lost 5 bases, and 6 bases lay between the germline ends. The germline V gene has CDR1 ENHRY and CDR2 SYGVKD. This CDR3 region has 12 residues. The CDR3 DNA follows: TGTGCCATCAGTGTCGGGGACAATGAGCAGTTCTTC. Translating gives CAISVGDNEQFF.

This clonotype was seen a handful of times. The chain uses TRBV5-1 and TRBJ2-5; 10 nucleotides align to TRBD1. The ends lost 1 base at V and 4 bases at J; junction bases unmatched: 7. The CDR3 sequence is 16 residues long. In germline, CDR1 is SGHRS, CDR2 YFSETQ. The CDR3 sequence: CASSLKTGTGAETQYF. In nucleotides, the CDR3 is TGCGCCAGCAGCTTGAAAACTGGGACAGGGGCAGAGACCCAGTACTTC.

CDR3 residues: CSARDGGIGYEQYF. For the CDR3, the DNA is TGCAGTGCTAGAGATGGCGGGATTGGCTACGAGCAGTACTTC. This sequence joins TRBV20-1 and TRBJ2-7; a possible D gene is TRBD2 (6 bases). The CDR3 runs to 14 residues. The germline V gene has CDR1 DFQATT and CDR2 SNEGSKA (reference sequence). Trimming cost V 0 bases and J 3 bases, with 12 bases left between them.

The chain recombines TRBV5-1 with TRBJ2-5, with 9 nucleotides matching TRBD1. The length of the CDR3 is 15 residues. V lost 2 bases, J lost 1 base, and 3 bases stayed unmatched. Germline V gene sequence: CDR1 SGHRS, CDR2 YFSETQ. The CDR3 DNA sequence: TGCGCCAGCAGCTTAGGACAGGGGATCCAAGAGACCCAGTACTTC. Its translation: CASSLGQGIQETQYF.

This clonotype was observed at least ten times. The genes are TRBV7-2 and TRBJ1-1, with D unclear. This CDR3 has 13 residues. V was shortened by 6 bases and J by 2 bases, with 10 bases between the two germline ends. Germline V gives CDR1 SGHTA, CDR2 FQGNSA. The CDR3 DNA follows: TGTGCCAGCAGTTTGGTACTCAACACTGAAGCTTTCTTT. Protein: CASSLVLNTEAFF.

This clonotype was counted only a few times. The chain carries TRBV12-3 or TRBV12-4 and TRBJ2-7; D not certain. The CDR3 contains 15 residues. Trimming shortened V by 4 bases and J by 4 bases, and 17 bases separated the two germline ends. This CDR3 reads CASSSGVSLGYEQYF. The CDR3 DNA sequence: TGTGCCAGCAGTTCTGGGGTCTCCCTGGGGTACGAGCAGTACTTC.

This clonotype was found many times. The CDR3 nucleotides are TGTGCCAGCCGGGGAATAAACACAGATACGCAGTATTTT. This codes for CASRGINTDTQYF. The chain joins TRBV27 to TRBJ2-3; D possibly corresponds to TRBD2 (5 bases). Per the germline V gene, CDR1 is MNHEY and CDR2 is SMNVEV (reference sequence). CDR3 size: 13 residues. Trimming took off 8 bases at V and 2 bases at J, with 11 bases between the two ends.

The V call is TRBV20-1, the J call TRBJ2-5; 11 bases fit TRBD2. The CDR3 loop spans 13 amino acids. Looked up from germline, CDR1 is DFQATT and CDR2 is SNEGSKA (reference sequence). V shed 6 bases and J 4 bases; nucleotides not matched to a gene: 4. CDR3 bases: TGCAGTGCAAAGGGACTAGCGGTAGAGACCCAGTACTTC. Its translation: CSAKGLAVETQYF.

The chain is built from TRBV29-1 and TRBJ2-3; TRBD1 matches 7 bases. The CDR3 spans 13 residues. The V gene end was trimmed by 7 bases and the J gene end by 4 bases; junction bases not matched to a gene: 8. Germline loops: CDR1 SQVTM, CDR2 ANQGSEA. The DNA of the CDR3 is TGCAGCGCTGACAGGGAAGGGCCAGATACGCAGTATTTT. This codes for CSADREGPDTQYF.

V and J are TRBV14 and TRBJ2-7; 8 nucleotides agree with TRBD2. CDR1 is SGHDN, CDR2 FVKESK, per germline. The CDR3 runs 17 residues. The V and J ends lost 1 base and 0 bases, in that order; junction bases with no gene match: 8. The CDR3 protein is CASSQGFPAGGSYEQYF. The CDR3 DNA follows: TGTGCCAGCAGCCAAGGATTCCCCGCGGGAGGCTCCTACGAGCAGTACTTC.

The chain combines TRBV5-1 with TRBJ1-1; 8 bases align to TRBD1. Per the germline V gene, CDR1 is SGHRS and CDR2 is YFSETQ. This CDR3 spans 15 amino acids. Unmatched junction bases numbered 10, after V lost 2 bases and J lost 7 bases. CDR3 amino acids: CASSLGQGGIDEAFF. The CDR3 DNA sequence: TGCGCCAGCAGCTTAGGACAGGGCGGAATAGATGAAGCTTTCTTT.

CDR3 residues: CASAWRGQGVENEQFF. CDR3 in DNA: TGTGCCAGCGCTTGGCGTGGACAGGGGGTGGAAAATGAGCAGTTCTTC. The rearrangement joins TRBV2 to TRBJ2-1; 10 bases map to TRBD1. Looked up from germline, CDR1 is SNHLY and CDR2 is FYNNEI. J lost 7 bases, V lost 8 bases, and 14 bases had no gene match. The CDR3 length is 16 residues.

This clonotype has only a few counts. The gene calls are TRBV20-1 and TRBJ2-3; D unresolved. V lost 6 bases and J lost 2, with 18 bases in between. CDR1 and CDR2 from the germline V gene are DFQATT and SNEGSKA (reference sequence). CDR3 length equals 15 residues. Written as DNA, the CDR3 is TGCAGTGCCGCCCGCGGACCCTTCTCCACAGATACGCAGTATTTT. This gives the protein CSAARGPFSTDTQYF.